The clone carrying this T cell receptor beta chain has a count of ten or more. Antigen specificity is unknown. Germline V lookup: CDR1 GTSNPN, CDR2 SVGIG (reference sequence). The CDR3 totals 15 residues. The V gene lost 7 bases and the J gene lost 4 bases, with 21 bases spanning the gap. This specimen comes from a study of T cells in Graves' hyperthyroidism and ophthalmopathy. Study-level findings and limits: Blood also carried most thyroid clonotypes expanded above 0.001. Before onset, ophthalmopathy was predicted by the model a median approximately 6.5 months earlier. Stable hyperthyroidism was told apart from ophthalmopathy by a model built on 13 V-J features.

Amplified TCR beta CDR3 regions came from RNA transcripts. An initial round of RT-PCR targeting the TCR CDR3 relied on the HTBI primer set. TCRdb ran MiXCR on the multiplex PCR reads and lists one entry per CDR3 protein. Among about 290,000 distinct CDR3 sequences listed, about an eighth were seen once. The sample taken for sequencing was blood. This TCR was sampled from a young woman with Graves' hyperthyroidism that later progressed to Graves' ophthalmopathy. The gene calls are TRBV30 and TRBJ2-3; D possibly uses TRBD1 or TRBD2 (5 bases each). The CDR3 reads CASRRVAAGADTQYF. Here the CDR3 DNA reads TGTGCCTCCCGCAGGGTCGCCGCGGGTGCAGATACGCAGTATTTT.